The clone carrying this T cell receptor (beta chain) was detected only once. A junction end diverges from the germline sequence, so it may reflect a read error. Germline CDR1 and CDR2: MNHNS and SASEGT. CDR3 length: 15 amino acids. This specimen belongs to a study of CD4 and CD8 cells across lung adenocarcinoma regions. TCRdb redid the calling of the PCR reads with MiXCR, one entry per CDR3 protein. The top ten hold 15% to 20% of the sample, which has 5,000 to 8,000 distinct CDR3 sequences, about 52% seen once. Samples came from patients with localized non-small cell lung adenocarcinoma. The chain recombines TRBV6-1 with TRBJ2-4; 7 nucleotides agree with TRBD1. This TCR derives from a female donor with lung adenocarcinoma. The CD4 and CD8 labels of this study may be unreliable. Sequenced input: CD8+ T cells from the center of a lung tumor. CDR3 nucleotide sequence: TGTGCCAGCAAGCTGGGGGACAGAGCCAAAGACACGCAGTATTTC. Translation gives CASKLGDRAKDTQYF.